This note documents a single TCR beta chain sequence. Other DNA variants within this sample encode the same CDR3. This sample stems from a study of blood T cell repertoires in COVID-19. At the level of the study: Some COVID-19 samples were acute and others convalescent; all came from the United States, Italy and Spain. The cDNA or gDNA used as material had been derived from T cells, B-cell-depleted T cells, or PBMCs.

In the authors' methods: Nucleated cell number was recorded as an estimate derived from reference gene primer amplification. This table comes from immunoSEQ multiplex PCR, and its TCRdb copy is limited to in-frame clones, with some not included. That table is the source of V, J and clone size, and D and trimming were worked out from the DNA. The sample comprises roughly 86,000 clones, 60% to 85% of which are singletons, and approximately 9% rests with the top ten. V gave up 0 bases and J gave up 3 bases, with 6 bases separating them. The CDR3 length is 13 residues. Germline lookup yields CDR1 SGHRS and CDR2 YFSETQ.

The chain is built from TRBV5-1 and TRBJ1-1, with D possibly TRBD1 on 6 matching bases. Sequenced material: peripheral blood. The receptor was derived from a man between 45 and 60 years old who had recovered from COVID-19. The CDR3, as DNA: TGCGCCAGCAGCTTGGCAGGGGACACTGAAGCTTTCTTT. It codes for CASSLAGDTEAFF.